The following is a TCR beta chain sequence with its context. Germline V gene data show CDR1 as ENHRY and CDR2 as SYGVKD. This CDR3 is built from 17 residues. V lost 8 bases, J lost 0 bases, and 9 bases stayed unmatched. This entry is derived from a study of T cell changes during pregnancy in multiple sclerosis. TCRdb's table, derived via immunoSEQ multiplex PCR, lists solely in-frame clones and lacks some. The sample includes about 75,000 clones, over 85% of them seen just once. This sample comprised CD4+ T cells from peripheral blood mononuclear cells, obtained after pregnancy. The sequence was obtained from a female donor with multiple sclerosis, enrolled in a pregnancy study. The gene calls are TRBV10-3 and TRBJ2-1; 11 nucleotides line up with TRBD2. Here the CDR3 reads CAIRGTSGPTSYNEQFF. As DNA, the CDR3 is TGTGCCATCCGAGGGACTAGCGGTCCGACCTCCTACAATGAGCAGTTCTTC.